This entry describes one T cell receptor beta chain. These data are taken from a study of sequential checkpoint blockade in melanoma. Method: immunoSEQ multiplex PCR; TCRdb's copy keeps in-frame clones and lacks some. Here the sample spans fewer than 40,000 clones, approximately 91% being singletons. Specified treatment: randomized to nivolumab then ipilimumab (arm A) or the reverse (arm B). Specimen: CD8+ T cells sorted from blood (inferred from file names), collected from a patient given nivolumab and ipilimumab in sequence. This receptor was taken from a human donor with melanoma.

The CDR3 nucleotides are TGTGCCAGCAGCAACACAGGGGGCGCCTACAATGAGCAGTTCTTC. This codes for CASSNTGGAYNEQFF. The V gene is TRBV13, the J gene TRBJ2-1; TRBD1 agrees at 9 bases. J was trimmed by 2 bases and V by 5 bases; bases with no gene match: 4. Germline V gene data show CDR1 as PRHDT and CDR2 as FYEKMQ (reference sequence). The CDR3 is made up of 15 amino acids.